This T cell receptor beta chain was sequenced in a study of cytomegalovirus exposure and HLA in healthy donors. The V end was cut by 2 bases, the J end by 1 base, with 4 bases between. This CDR3 region has 13 residues. The germline V gene has CDR1 SGHRS and CDR2 YFSETQ. Primers: 60 Vbeta forward and 13 Jbeta reverse. Sequencing used immunoSEQ multiplex PCR; TCRdb keeps in-frame clones, though not all of them. The data show 100,000 to 150,000 clones, roughly four fifths seen once. This clone was picked up one time. The genes are TRBV5-1 and TRBJ1-3; no clear D gene. This clonotype originated in a woman aged 40 to 50 in good health and CMV-seropositive. The sample consisted of PBMCs. The CDR3 sequence is CASSLHSGNTIYF. The DNA of the CDR3 is TGCGCCAGCAGCTTACATTCTGGAAACACCATATATTTT.